The clone carrying this T cell receptor (beta chain) appeared a few times. Its antigen is not known. Clinical symptoms, serum thyroxine and TRAb, thyroid ultrasound and orbital computed tomography were used for the diagnoses. V lost 3 bases, J lost 4 bases, and 5 bases lay in between. The CDR3 contains 12 residues. Looked up from germline, CDR1 is KGHDR and CDR2 is SFDVKD. The sample originates from a study of T cells in Graves' hyperthyroidism and ophthalmopathy. Whole-study findings and limits: The model forecast ophthalmopathy, anticipating it by a median roughly 6 months before onset. The authors' 13 V-J model separated ophthalmopathy from stable hyperthyroidism.

TCR beta CDR3 regions were amplified from RNA. Using the HTBI primer set, a first-round RT-PCR was run on the TCR CDR3. TCRdb re-called the multiplex PCR reads through MiXCR, storing one row per CDR3 protein. This sample carries approximately 510,000 distinct CDR3 sequences, approximately 49% of them seen once, and the ten largest clones take about two fifths. V and J are TRBV24-1 and TRBJ1-2; D unclear. The clonotype originates from an adult woman with Graves' disease, either hyperthyroidism or ophthalmopathy (not recorded which). Source material: peripheral blood or thyroid tissue (not recorded which). The CDR3: CATSDGPYGYTF. The CDR3 bases are TGTGCCACCAGTGATGGTCCCTATGGCTACACCTTC.